This TCR beta chain was profiled in a study of metastatic and nonmetastatic thyroid tumors. Study as a whole: Patients with malignant and benign thyroid disease provided blood and tumor or nodule tissue, whose repertoires were compared.

Notes on the study in general: TCR beta diversity was reportedly significantly higher in malignant thyroid tumors than benign nodules, in blood and tumor.

The length of the CDR3 is 13 residues. Germline CDR1 and CDR2: SGHTA and FQGTGA. The V gene lost 5 bases and the J gene lost 5 bases, with 12 bases spanning the gap. Original processing methods: Differences in CDR3 between clinicopathological groups were drawn on to build a classifier intended to discriminate distant-metastatic papillary thyroid cancer patients. TCRdb reanalyzed the PCR reads via MiXCR. The V and J calls reflect TCRdb's pipeline rather than the authors' work. Here the sample spans about 85,000 clones, around 9.1% being singletons. No treatment of any kind had been given to any patient before thyroid surgery. Notes on this clone: No antigen is known for it.

The sequence was collected from a female donor with papillary thyroid cancer or a benign thyroid nodule (not recorded which). Some clones in this sample may be carry-over from other donors' samples. Input material: blood. The V gene is TRBV7-3, the J gene TRBJ2-5; no clear D. The CDR3 DNA reads TGTGCCAGCAGCCTCTTACTCTACGAGACCCAGTACTTC. This translates into CASSLLLYETQYF.